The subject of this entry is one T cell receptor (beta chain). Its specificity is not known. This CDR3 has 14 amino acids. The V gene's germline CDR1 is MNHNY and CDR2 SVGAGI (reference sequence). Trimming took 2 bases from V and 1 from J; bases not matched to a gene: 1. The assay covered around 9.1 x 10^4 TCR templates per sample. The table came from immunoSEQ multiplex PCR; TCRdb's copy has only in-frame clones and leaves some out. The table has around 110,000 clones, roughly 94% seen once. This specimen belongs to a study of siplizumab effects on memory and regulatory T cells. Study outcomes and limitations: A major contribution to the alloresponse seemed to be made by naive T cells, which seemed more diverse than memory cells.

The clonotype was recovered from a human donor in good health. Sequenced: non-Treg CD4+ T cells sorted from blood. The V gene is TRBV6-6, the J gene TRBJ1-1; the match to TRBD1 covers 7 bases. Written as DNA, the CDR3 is TGTGCCAGCAGTTACCGGACAGGGAACACTGAAGCTTTCTTT. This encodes CASSYRTGNTEAFF.